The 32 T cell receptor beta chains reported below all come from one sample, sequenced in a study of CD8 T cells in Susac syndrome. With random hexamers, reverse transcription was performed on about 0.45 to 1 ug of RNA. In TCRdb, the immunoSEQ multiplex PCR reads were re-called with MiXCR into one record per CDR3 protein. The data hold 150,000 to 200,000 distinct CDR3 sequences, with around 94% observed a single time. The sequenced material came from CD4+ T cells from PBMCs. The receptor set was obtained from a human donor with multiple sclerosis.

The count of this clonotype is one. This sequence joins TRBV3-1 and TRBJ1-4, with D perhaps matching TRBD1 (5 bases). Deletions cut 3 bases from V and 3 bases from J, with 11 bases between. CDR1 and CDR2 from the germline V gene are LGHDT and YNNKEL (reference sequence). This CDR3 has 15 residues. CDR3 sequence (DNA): TGTGCCAGCAGCCAGCAGGGTATAGCTAATGAAAAACTGTTTTTT. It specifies CASSQQGIANEKLFF.

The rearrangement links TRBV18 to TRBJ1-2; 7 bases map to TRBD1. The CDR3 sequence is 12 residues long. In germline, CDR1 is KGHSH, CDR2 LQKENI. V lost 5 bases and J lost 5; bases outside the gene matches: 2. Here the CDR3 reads CASSATGYGYTF. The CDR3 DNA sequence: TGTGCCAGCTCAGCGACAGGGTATGGCTACACCTTC.

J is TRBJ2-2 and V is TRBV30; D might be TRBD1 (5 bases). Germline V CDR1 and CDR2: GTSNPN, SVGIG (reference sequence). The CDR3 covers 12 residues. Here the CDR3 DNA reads TGTGCTGGGGCGGCGAACACCGGGGAGCTGTTTTTT. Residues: CAGAANTGELFF.

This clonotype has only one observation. The CDR3 here is CASSLGGGRISPDRFF. The DNA of the CDR3 is TGTGCCAGCTCCCTTGGCGGCGGGAGGATTTCCCCCGATCGGTTCTTC. The chain combines TRBV18 with TRBJ2-1; 8 bases align to TRBD2. The CDR3 has 16 residues. From germline, CDR1 is KGHSH and CDR2 LQKENI. V trimming: 6 bases; J trimming: 15 bases; junction bases outside the gene matches: 22.

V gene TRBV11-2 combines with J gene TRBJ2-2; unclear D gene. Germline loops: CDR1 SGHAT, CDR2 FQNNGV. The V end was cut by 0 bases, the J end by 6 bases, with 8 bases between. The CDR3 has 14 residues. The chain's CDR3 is CASSLDLASGELFF. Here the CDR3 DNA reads TGTGCCAGCAGCTTAGATCTTGCGTCCGGGGAGCTGTTTTTT.

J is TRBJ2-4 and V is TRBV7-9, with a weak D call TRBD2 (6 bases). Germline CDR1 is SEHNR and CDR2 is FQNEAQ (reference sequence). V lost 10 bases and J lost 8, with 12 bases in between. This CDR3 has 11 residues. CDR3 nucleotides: TGTGCCACCGGGGACTTCGACATTCAGTACTTC. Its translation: CATGDFDIQYF. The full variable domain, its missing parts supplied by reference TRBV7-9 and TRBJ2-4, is DTGVSQNPRHKITKRGQNVTFRCDPISEHNRLYWYRQTLGQGPEFLTYFQNEAQLEKSRLLSDRFSAERPKGSFSTLEIQRTEQGDSAMYLCATGDFDIQYFGAGTRLSVL.

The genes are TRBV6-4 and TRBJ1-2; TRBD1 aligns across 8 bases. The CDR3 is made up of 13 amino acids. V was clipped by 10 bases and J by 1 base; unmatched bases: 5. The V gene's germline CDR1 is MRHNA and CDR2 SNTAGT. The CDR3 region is CATRQGINYGYTF. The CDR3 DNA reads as TGTGCCACCCGACAGGGGATTAACTATGGCTACACCTTC.

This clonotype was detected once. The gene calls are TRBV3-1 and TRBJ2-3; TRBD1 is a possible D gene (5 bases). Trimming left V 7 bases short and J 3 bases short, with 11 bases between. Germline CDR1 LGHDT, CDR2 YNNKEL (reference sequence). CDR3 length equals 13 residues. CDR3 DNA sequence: TGTGCCAGCACAGGGCGAGAAACAGATACGCAGTATTTT. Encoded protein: CASTGRETDTQYF.

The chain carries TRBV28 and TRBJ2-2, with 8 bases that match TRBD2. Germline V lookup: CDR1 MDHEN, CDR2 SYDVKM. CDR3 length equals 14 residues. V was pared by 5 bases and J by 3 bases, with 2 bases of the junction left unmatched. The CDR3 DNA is TGTGCCAGCAGTAGCGGGAGCGACACCGGGGAGCTGTTTTTT. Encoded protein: CASSSGSDTGELFF. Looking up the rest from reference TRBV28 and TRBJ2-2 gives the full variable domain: DVKVTQSSRYLVKRTGEKVFLECVQDMDHENMFWYRQDPGLGLRLIYFSYDVKMKEKGDIPEGYSVSREKKERFSLILESASTNQTSMYLCASSSGSDTGELFFGEGSRLTVL.

For the CDR3, the DNA is TGTGCCAGCAGCTTAGAGGGGGGATCGGCTTTCTTT. This encodes CASSLEGGSAFF. The V call is TRBV7-9, the J call TRBJ1-1, with D tentatively TRBD1 (6 bases). The CDR3 has 12 residues. The V gene lost 1 base and the J gene lost 11 bases, with 11 bases spanning the gap. Germline-derived CDR1 and CDR2 are SEHNR and FQNEAQ (reference sequence).

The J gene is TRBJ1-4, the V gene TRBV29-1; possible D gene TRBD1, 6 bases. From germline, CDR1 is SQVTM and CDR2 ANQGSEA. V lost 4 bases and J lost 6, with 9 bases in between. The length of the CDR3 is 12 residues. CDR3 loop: CSVVGADEKLFF. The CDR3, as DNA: TGCAGCGTTGTGGGGGCGGATGAAAAACTGTTTTTT.

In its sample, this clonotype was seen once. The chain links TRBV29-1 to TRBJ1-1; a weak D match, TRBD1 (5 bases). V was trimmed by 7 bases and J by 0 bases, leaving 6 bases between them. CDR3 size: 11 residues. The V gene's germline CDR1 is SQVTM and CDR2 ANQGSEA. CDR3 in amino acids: CSGGMNTEAFF. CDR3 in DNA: TGCAGCGGGGGGATGAACACTGAAGCTTTCTTT. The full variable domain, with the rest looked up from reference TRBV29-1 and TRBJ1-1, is SAVISQKPSRDICQRGTSLTIQCQVDSQVTMMFWYRQQPGQSLTLIATANQGSEATYESGFVIDKFPISRPNLTFSTLTVSNMSPEDSSIYLCSGGMNTEAFFGQGTRLTVV.

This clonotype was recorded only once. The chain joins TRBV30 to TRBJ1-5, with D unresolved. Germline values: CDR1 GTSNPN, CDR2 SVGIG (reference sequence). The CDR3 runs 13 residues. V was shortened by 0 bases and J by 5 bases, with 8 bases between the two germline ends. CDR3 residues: CAWSVRRDQPQHF. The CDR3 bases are TGTGCCTGGAGTGTACGTAGGGATCAGCCCCAGCATTTT.

CDR3 residues: CASRAHGRGANVLTF. The CDR3 DNA reads as TGTGCCAGCAGGGCACACGGGCGTGGGGCCAACGTCCTGACTTTC. The chain combines TRBV3-1 with TRBJ2-6; D not certain. In germline, CDR1 is LGHDT, CDR2 YNNKEL (reference sequence). V was cut by 6 bases and J by 3 bases, with 12 bases left in between. This CDR3 has 15 residues. The entire variable domain, with the rest obtained from reference TRBV3-1 and TRBJ2-6, is as follows: DTAVSQTPKYLVTQMGNDKSIKCEQNLGHDTMYWYKQDSKKFLKIMFSYNNKELIINETVPNRFSPKSPDKAHLNLHINSLELGDSAVYFCASRAHGRGANVLTFGAGSRLTVL.

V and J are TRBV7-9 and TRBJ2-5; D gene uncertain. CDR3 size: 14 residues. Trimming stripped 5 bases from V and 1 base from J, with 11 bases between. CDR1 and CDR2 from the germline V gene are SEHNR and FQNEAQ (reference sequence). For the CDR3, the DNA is TGTGCCAGCAGCCCATGGGGTATCCAAGAGACCCAGTACTTC. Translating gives CASSPWGIQETQYF.

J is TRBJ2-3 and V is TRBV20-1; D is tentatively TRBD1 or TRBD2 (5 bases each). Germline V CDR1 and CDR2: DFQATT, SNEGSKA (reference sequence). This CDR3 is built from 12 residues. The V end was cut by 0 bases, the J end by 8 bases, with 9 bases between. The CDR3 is CSARDRGATQYF. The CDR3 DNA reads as TGCAGTGCTAGAGATCGAGGGGCTACGCAGTATTTT.

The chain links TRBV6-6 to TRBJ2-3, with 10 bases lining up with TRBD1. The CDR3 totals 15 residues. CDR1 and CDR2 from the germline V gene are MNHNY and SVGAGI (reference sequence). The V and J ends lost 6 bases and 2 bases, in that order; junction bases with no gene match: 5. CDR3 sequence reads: CASRRTGGNTDTQYF. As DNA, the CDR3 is TGTGCCAGCAGACGGACAGGGGGTAACACAGATACGCAGTATTTT.

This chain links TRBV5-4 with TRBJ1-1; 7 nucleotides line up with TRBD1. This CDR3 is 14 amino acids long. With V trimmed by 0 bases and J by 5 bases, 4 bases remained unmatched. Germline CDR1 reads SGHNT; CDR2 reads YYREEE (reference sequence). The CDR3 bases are TGTGCCAGCAGCTTGGACAGGGGAGATACTGAAGCTTTCTTT. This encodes CASSLDRGDTEAFF.

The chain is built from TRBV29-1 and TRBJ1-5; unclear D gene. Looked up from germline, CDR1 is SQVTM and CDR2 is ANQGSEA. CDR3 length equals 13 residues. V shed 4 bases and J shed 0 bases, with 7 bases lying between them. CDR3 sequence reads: CSVGQASNQPQHF. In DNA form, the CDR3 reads TGCAGCGTTGGGCAGGCTAGCAATCAGCCCCAGCATTTT. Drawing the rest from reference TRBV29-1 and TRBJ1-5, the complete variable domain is SAVISQKPSRDICQRGTSLTIQCQVDSQVTMMFWYRQQPGQSLTLIATANQGSEATYESGFVIDKFPISRPNLTFSTLTVSNMSPEDSSIYLCSVGQASNQPQHFGDGTRLSIL.

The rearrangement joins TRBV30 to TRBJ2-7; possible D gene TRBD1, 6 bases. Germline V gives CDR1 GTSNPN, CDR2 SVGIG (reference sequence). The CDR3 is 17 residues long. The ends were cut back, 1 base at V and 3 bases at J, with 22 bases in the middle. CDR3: CAWSGGQGHQTGYEQYF. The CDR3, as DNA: TGTGCCTGGAGTGGGGGCCAGGGACACCAAACTGGCTACGAGCAGTACTTC.

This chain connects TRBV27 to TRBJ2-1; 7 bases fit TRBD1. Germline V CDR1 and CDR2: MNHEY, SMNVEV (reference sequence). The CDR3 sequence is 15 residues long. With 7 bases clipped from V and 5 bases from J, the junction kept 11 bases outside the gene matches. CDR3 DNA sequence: TGTGCCAGCACGAGAGGGGGCGGCTACGACAATGAGCAGTTCTTC. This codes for CASTRGGGYDNEQFF.

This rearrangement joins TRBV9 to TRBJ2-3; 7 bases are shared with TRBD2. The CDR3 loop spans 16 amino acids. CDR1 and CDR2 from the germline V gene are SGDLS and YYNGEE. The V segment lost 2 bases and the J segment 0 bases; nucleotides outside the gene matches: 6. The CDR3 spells CASSVLGSGSTDTQYF. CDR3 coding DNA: TGTGCCAGCAGCGTTTTGGGTAGCGGGAGCACAGATACGCAGTATTTT.

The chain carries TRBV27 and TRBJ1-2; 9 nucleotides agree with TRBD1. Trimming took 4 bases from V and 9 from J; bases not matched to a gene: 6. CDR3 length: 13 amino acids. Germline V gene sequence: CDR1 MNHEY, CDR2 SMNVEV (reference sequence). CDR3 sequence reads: CASSSGTGYRYTF. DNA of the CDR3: TGTGCCAGCAGTTCCGGGACAGGGTATCGCTACACCTTC.

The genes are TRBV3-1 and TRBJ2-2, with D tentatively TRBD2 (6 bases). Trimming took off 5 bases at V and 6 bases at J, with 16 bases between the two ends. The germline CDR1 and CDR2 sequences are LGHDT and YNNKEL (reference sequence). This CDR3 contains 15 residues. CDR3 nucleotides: TGTGCCAGCAGCTCCCGGAGGGCCTCCCCCGGGGAGCTGTTTTTT. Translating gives CASSSRRASPGELFF.

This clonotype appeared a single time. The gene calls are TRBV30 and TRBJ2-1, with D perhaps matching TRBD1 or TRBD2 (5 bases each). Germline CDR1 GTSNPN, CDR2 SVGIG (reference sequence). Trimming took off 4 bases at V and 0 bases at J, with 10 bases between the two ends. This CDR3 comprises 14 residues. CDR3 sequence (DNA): TGTGCCTGGAACCGGGGCCTCTCCTACAATGAGCAGTTCTTC. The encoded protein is CAWNRGLSYNEQFF.

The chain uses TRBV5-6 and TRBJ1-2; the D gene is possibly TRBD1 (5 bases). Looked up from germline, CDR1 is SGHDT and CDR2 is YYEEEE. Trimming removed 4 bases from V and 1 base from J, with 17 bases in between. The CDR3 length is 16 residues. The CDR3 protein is CASSPTWAGYNYGYTF. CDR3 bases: TGTGCCAGCAGCCCTACCTGGGCAGGGTATAACTATGGCTACACCTTC.

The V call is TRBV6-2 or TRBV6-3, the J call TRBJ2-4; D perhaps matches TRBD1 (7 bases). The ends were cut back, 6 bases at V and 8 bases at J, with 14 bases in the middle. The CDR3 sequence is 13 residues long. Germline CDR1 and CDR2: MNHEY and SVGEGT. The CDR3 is CASRDTGEDIQYF. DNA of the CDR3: TGTGCCAGCAGGGACACAGGGGAGGACATTCAGTACTTC.

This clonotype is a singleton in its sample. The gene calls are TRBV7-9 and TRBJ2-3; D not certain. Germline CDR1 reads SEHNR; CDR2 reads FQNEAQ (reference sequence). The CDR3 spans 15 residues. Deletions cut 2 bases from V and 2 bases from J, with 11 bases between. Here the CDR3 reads CASSLWGATTDTQYF. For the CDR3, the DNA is TGTGCCAGCAGCTTATGGGGTGCAACCACAGATACGCAGTATTTT.

Here the CDR3 DNA reads TGTGCCTGGAGTGTCGGGGGATGGGGGGAGCTGTTTTTT. Protein: CAWSVGGWGELFF. J is TRBJ2-2 and V is TRBV30, with a tentative D call TRBD2 (6 bases). Germline CDR1 GTSNPN, CDR2 SVGIG (reference sequence). The V end was cut by 0 bases, the J end by 8 bases, with 10 bases between. The CDR3 loop spans 13 amino acids.

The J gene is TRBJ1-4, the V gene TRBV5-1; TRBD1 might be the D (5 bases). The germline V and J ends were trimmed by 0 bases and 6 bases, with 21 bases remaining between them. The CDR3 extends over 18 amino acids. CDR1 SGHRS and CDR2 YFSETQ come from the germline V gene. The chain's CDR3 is CASSLAPRRRGGDEKLFF. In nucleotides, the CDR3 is TGCGCCAGCAGCTTGGCACCCCGCAGACGCGGGGGTGATGAAAAACTGTTTTTT.

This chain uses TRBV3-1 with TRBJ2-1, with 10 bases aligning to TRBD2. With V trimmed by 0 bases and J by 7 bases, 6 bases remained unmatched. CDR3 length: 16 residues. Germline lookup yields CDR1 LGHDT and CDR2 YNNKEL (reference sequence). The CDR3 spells CASSQEFGSGRNEQFF. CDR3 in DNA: TGTGCCAGCAGCCAAGAGTTCGGTAGCGGGAGGAATGAGCAGTTCTTC.

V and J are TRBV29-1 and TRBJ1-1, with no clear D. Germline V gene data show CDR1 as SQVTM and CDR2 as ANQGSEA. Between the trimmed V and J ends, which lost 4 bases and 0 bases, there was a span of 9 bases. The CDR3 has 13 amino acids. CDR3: CSVGVLMNTEAFF. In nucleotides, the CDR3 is TGCAGCGTTGGGGTCTTGATGAACACTGAAGCTTTCTTT.